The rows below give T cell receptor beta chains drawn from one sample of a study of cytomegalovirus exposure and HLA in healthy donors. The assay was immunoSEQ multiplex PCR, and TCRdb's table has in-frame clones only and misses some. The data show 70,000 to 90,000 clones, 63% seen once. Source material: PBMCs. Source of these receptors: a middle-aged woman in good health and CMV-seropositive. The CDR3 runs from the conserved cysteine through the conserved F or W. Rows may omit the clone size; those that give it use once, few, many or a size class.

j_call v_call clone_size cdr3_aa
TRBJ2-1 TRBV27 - CASRGGGFGYNEQFF
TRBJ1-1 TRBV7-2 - CASSLGQGAYTEAFF
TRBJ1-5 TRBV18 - CASSPERTGGQPQHF
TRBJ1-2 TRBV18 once CASSPSRTVRGYTF
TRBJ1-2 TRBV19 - CASTPMRGQGHYGYTF
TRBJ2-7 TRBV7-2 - CASSLRAFRTSAEQYF
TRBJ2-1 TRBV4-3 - CASSQTGTSGRSEQFF
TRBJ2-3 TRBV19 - CASSIEGGRDADTQYF
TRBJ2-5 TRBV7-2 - CASSSRQRQETQYF
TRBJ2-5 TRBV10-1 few CASSRTGEETQYF
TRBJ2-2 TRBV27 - CASSPGQGRRKTGELFF
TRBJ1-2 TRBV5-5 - CASSLASQGGAYGYTF
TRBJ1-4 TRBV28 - CASLRGANEKLFF
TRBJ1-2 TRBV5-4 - CASSLIYESYGYTF
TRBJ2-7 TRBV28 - CASSLFGTLSYEQYF
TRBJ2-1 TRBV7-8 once CASSLARAGSYNEQFF
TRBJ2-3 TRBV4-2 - CASSQPLLAGVPDTQYF
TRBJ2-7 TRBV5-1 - CASSLGAPGGEQYF
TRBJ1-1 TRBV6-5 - CASSDTVGNTEAFF
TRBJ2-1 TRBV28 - CASSPLAGATNEQFF
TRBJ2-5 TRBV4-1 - CASSFGLAEETQYF
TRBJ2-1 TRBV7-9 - CASSLAGFTSGRARNEQFF
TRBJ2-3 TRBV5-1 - CASSPDGPTDTQYF
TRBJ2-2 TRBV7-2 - CASSPQGPGELFF
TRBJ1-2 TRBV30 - CASPQGTDGGGYTF
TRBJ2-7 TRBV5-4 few CASSLRDTSYEQYF
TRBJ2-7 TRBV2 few CASSDKGRTYEQYF
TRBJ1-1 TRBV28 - CASSPTELNTEAFF
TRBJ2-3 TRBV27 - CASSLVGGRDTQYF
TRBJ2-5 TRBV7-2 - CASSFQAGVGETQYF
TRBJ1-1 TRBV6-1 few CASRSRESTEAFF
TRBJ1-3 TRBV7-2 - CASSVTGELSGNTIYF
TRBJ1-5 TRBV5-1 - CASSLEGGRDQPQHF
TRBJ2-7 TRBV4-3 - CASSQDRGPYEQYF
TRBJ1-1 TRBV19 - CASSNIEQGTWTEAFF
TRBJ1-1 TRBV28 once CASSLAPGPEAFF
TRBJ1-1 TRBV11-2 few CASSPSEGAPSAEAFF
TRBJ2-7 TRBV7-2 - CASSLSSGRVSYEQYF
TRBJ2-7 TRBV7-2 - CASSSGLYYEQYF
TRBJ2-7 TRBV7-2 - CASGRDWAYEQYF
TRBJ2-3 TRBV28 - CASTTSPDTQYF
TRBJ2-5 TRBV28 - CASRTTSEETQYF
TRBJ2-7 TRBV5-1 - CASSMGSSGSVFSYEQYF
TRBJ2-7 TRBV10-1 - CASSESAASYEQYF
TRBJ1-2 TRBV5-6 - CASSRRTEGPYGYTF
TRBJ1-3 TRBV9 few CASSVEGGARNTIYF
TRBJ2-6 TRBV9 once CASSLRQGTNAGANVLTF
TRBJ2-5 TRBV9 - CASSVRAVETQYF
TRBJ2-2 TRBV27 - CASSLLAGELFF
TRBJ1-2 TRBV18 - CASSSGQTTYGYTF
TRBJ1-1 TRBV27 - CASSLSGTGRTEAFF
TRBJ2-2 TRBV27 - CASSLSSGANTGELFF
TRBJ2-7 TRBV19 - CASSIDAAGGAYEQYF
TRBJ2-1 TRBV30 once CAWSGSYNEQFF